Listed below are T cell receptor beta chains from one sample, sequenced in a study of T cell repertoires in cytomegalovirus infection. A single record per CDR3 protein comes from TCRdb applying MiXCR to the reads. Here the sample spans about 260,000 distinct CDR3 sequences, approximately 15% being singletons. Specimen: PBMCs. The receptors originated from a human donor in good health (CMV status not recorded). Some clones in this sample may be carry-over from other donors' samples. The CDR3 runs from the conserved cysteine through the conserved F or W. The D gene is left open where the match is weak. Where a row states a size, it is once, few, many or the class of an expanded clone; other rows omit it.

J gene | clone size | V gene | D gene | CDR3 length | CDR3 DNA | CDR3 protein
TRBJ2-6 | many | TRBV28 | - | 16 | TGTGCCAGCAGATCCCCCTCTAACTCTGGGGCCAACGTCCTGACTTTC | CASRSPSNSGANVLTF
TRBJ1-1 | - | TRBV10-3 | TRBD1 | 18 | TGTGCCATCAGTGAGTCGGCCAATCAGGGGGCGCAGAACACTGAAGCTTTCTTT | CAISESANQGAQNTEAFF
TRBJ2-5 | many | TRBV7-9 | TRBD2 | 16 | TGTGCCAGCAGCTTTAGTAGCGGGGGGTCACAAGAGACCCAGTACTTC | CASSFSSGGSQETQYF
TRBJ1-1 | many | TRBV7-2 | - | 12 | TGTGCCAGCAGCTCACAGGGTAATGAAGCTTTCTTT | CASSSQGNEAFF
TRBJ2-6 | many | TRBV7-2 | - | 17 | TGTGCCAGCAGCTTAGTTTCGACAGCCTCTGGGGCCAACGTCCTGACTTTC | CASSLVSTASGANVLTF
TRBJ2-1 | many | TRBV7-2 | - | 14 | TGTGCCAGCAGCCTTGCGCAGACCTACAATGAGCAGTTCTTC | CASSLAQTYNEQFF
TRBJ2-1 | many | TRBV7-3 | - | 15 | TGTGCCAGCAGCTTAAGGAGCGACTCCCCTCTTGGGCAGTTCTTC | CASSLRSDSPLGQFF
TRBJ2-1 | - | TRBV4-3 | - | 13 | TGCGCCAGCAGCCAATCGGGCCTAAATGAGCAGTTCTTC | CASSQSGLNEQFF
TRBJ1-3 | - | TRBV7-2 | - | 12 | TGTGCCAGCAGCCTACGGGGGTCCACCATATATTTT | CASSLRGSTIYF
TRBJ2-1 | few | TRBV6-5 | - | 13 | TGTGCCAGCAGTCCCGGGACTCACAATGAGCAGTTCTTC | CASSPGTHNEQFF
TRBJ2-5 | many | TRBV29-1 | - | 15 | TGCAGCGTTGAAGGGGGGCTAAATGGGTTGGAGACCCAGTACTTC | CSVEGGLNGLETQYF
TRBJ2-5 | - | TRBV20-1 | - | 14 | TGCAGTGCTAGAGGGCGGGGGCTACAAGAGACCCAGTACTTC | CSARGRGLQETQYF
TRBJ2-1 | many | TRBV7-8 | - | 13 | TGTGCCAGCAAGGGCCTCATTCACAATGAGCAGTTCTTC | CASKGLIHNEQFF
TRBJ2-1 | few | TRBV11-2 | TRBD1 | 13 | TGTGCCAGCAGACAAGACAGGGGCGCTGAGCAGTTCTTC | CASRQDRGAEQFF
TRBJ1-2 | - | TRBV20-1 | - | 11 | TGCAGTGCCTCAACAGGGTATGGCTACACCTTC | CSASTGYGYTF
TRBJ1-1 | few | TRBV28 | TRBD1 | 14 | TGTGCCACCACAGGGGGGGCCATGAACACTGAAGCTTTCTTT | CATTGGAMNTEAFF
TRBJ2-7 | few | TRBV7-9 | - | 15 | TGTGCCAGCAGCCCGTCCCCGGGACCGCCCTACGAGCAGTACTTC | CASSPSPGPPYEQYF
TRBJ2-3 | many | TRBV12-3/TRBV12-4 | - | 13 | TGTGCCAGCAGTTCCGGGGCCGCGGATACGCAGTATTTT | CASSSGAADTQYF
TRBJ2-2 | many | TRBV12-3/TRBV12-4 | TRBD2 | 14 | TGTGGGACTAGCAGATTCGCGAACACCGGGGAGCTGTTTTTT | CGTSRFANTGELFF
TRBJ2-1 | few | TRBV24-1 | TRBD2 | 14 | TGTGCCACCAGTATGGCTAGCGGGATTTCTGAGCAGTTCTTC | CATSMASGISEQFF
TRBJ2-3 | - | TRBV5-1 | - | 15 | TGCGCCAGCAGCTTGGCGGCGGTACGCACAGATACGCAGTATTTT | CASSLAAVRTDTQYF
TRBJ2-2 | few | TRBV6-5 | - | 15 | TGTGCCAGCACTCCCGCAGGGGCCGGCACCGGGGAGCTGTTTTTT | CASTPAGAGTGELFF
TRBJ1-1 | - | TRBV29-1 | - | 12 | TGCAGCGTTTTGACGGGGAACACTGAAGCTTTCTTT | CSVLTGNTEAFF
TRBJ1-1 | few | TRBV11-3 | - | 12 | TGTGCCAGCAGCCCAGACGGAAATGAAGCTTTCTTT | CASSPDGNEAFF
TRBJ2-7 | few | TRBV5-6 | - | 15 | TGTGCCAGCAGCTTGGAGGCGTATAGCTCCTACGAGCAGTACTTC | CASSLEAYSSYEQYF
TRBJ1-2 | many | TRBV10-3 | TRBD1 | 14 | TGTGCCATCACCCAGGACAGGGAGACCTATGGCTACACCTTC | CAITQDRETYGYTF
TRBJ1-1 | many | TRBV28 | - | 14 | TGTGCCAGCACCTCAATACTGACGAACACTGAAGCTTTCTTT | CASTSILTNTEAFF
TRBJ1-5 | - | TRBV5-1 | TRBD1 | 14 | TGCGCCAGCAGCCCTGGACAGGGCCTCCAGCCCCAGCATTTT | CASSPGQGLQPQHF
TRBJ1-4 | many | TRBV7-6 | - | 14 | TGTGCCAGCAGCTTGGGCAAGGGGCCCGGAAAACTGTTTTTT | CASSLGKGPGKLFF
TRBJ1-1 | - | TRBV28 | - | 14 | TGTGCCAGCAGCCTTCCGGTCGGGGTTACTGAAGCTTACTTT | CASSLPVGVTEAYF
TRBJ1-4 | - | TRBV5-1 | TRBD1 | 15 | TGCGCCAGCAGGCCTCAGGGGGCGGCTAATGAAAAACTGTTTTTT | CASRPQGAANEKLFF
TRBJ2-2 | - | TRBV20-1 | TRBD2 | 15 | TGCAGTGCATTTTGGCGGGGGACCCTAACCGGGGAGCTGTTTTTT | CSAFWRGTLTGELFF
TRBJ1-6 | - | TRBV12-3/TRBV12-4 | TRBD1 | 15 | TGTGCCAGCAGTTTGAACAGGGGGGGCGAGTCACCCCTCCACTTT | CASSLNRGGESPLHF
TRBJ2-2 | few | TRBV12-3/TRBV12-4 | - | 11 | TGTGCCAGCAGGATGGTCGGGGAGCTGTTTTTT | CASRMVGELFF
TRBJ2-1 | many | TRBV7-8 | TRBD1 | 15 | TGTGCCAGCAGCTCAGTAACAGGGGTTGACAATGAGCAGTTCTTC | CASSSVTGVDNEQFF
TRBJ2-1 | - | TRBV29-1 | - | 13 | TGCAGCGTTATCGGACCTTATTACAATGAGCAGTTCTTC | CSVIGPYYNEQFF
TRBJ2-7 | many | TRBV7-9 | - | 13 | TGTGCCAGCAGCCCATCCCCGGGGTACGAGCAGTACTTC | CASSPSPGYEQYF
TRBJ2-3 | many | TRBV18 | TRBD2 | 19 | TGTGCCAGCTCACCTCTTCCTAGAGCGAGCGGGGGGGCGAGAGATACGCAGTATTTT | CASSPLPRASGGARDTQYF
TRBJ2-1 | many | TRBV7-3 | - | 12 | TGTGCCAGCAGCTCTCCTCCGGGAGAGCAGTTCTTC | CASSSPPGEQFF
TRBJ2-3 | few | TRBV24-1 | - | 16 | TGTGCCACCAGTGACCCCCGAAGGGCGGGCACAGATACGCAGTATTTT | CATSDPRRAGTDTQYF
TRBJ2-1 | - | TRBV20-1 | - | 17 | TGCAGTGCTAGAGGATCCCAGGGCGGAGTCTCCTACAATGAGCAGTTCTTC | CSARGSQGGVSYNEQFF
TRBJ1-2 | - | TRBV5-4 | - | 12 | TGTGCCAGCAGCTCCCGGGCCGGAGGCTACACCTTC | CASSSRAGGYTF
TRBJ2-5 | - | TRBV19 | - | 14 | TGTGCCAGTAGTATATGGGAGAGACAAGAGACCCAGTACTTC | CASSIWERQETQYF
TRBJ2-1 | few | TRBV5-1 | - | 13 | TGCGCCAGCACAAACCGGACTGGTTGGGAGCAGTTCTTC | CASTNRTGWEQFF
TRBJ2-1 | many | TRBV20-1 | TRBD2 | 18 | TGCAGTGCTAGTAATGTTCTGAGGACTAGCGGGAACTACAATGAGCAGTTCTTC | CSASNVLRTSGNYNEQFF
TRBJ2-1 | - | TRBV14 | - | 15 | TGTGCCAGCAGCCAAGAGCAGGGGGGCTACAATGAGCAGTTCTTC | CASSQEQGGYNEQFF
TRBJ2-3 | many | TRBV4-3 | TRBD2 | 15 | TGCGCCAGCAGCCAAGGGCGGGGGAGCACAGATACGCAGTATTTT | CASSQGRGSTDTQYF
TRBJ1-1 | - | TRBV6-1 | TRBD1 | 14 | TGTGCCAGCAGGAAGCCGGGACAGAGCACTGAAGCTTTCTTT | CASRKPGQSTEAFF
TRBJ1-2 | few | TRBV20-1 | - | 12 | TGCAGTGCTAACCCCGGGAACTATGGCTACACCTTC | CSANPGNYGYTF
TRBJ2-5 | many | TRBV7-9 | TRBD1 | 14 | TGTGCCAGCAGCTCCGGGACAGGGCAGGAGACCCAGTACTTC | CASSSGTGQETQYF
TRBJ2-5 | many | TRBV7-9 | - | 14 | TGTGCCAGCAGCCAACCTTGGGACGCAGAGACCCAGTACTTC | CASSQPWDAETQYF
TRBJ2-7 | few | TRBV5-1 | TRBD2 | 15 | TGCGCCAGCAGCTCCGTGGCGGGGGGGACCTACGAGCAGTACTTC | CASSSVAGGTYEQYF
TRBJ2-1 | many | TRBV7-6 | - | 13 | TGTGCCAGCAGCTCGGGGACCTACAATGAGCAGTTCTTC | CASSSGTYNEQFF
TRBJ2-7 | few | TRBV5-6 | TRBD2 | 15 | TGTGCCAGCAGCTTGTATGCGGGGGGGTCTTACGAGCAGTACTTC | CASSLYAGGSYEQYF
TRBJ2-7 | - | TRBV19 | - | 14 | TGTGCCAGTAGTATGGCAGGGGGGTCCTACGAGCAGTACTTC | CASSMAGGSYEQYF
TRBJ2-6 | - | TRBV19 | - | 16 | TGTGCCAGTAGTACCCCGACGTCATATGGGGCCAACGTCCAGACTTTC | CASSTPTSYGANVQTF
TRBJ2-2 | few | TRBV11-2 | - | 13 | TGTGCCAGCAGCTCAGCAGTAGGCGGGGAGCTGTTTTTT | CASSSAVGGELFF
TRBJ2-7 | many | TRBV7-2 | - | 13 | TGTGCCAGCAGCTTGACGGCTACCTACGAGCAGTACTTC | CASSLTATYEQYF
TRBJ2-7 | - | TRBV19 | TRBD1 | 14 | TGTGCCACTAGACAGGGGGTGACCCACTACGAGCAGTACTTC | CATRQGVTHYEQYF